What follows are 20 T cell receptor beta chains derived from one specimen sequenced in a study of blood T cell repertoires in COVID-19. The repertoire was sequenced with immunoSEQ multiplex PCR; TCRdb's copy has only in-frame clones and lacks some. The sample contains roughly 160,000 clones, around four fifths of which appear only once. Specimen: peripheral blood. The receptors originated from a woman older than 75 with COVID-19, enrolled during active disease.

The CDR3 coding sequence is TGCAGTGCTAGAGAGGCGCGAGGAGCTTTCTTT. The encoded protein is CSAREARGAFF. The chain couples TRBV20-1 to TRBJ1-1; D remains ambiguous. Germline assignment: CDR1 DFQATT and CDR2 SNEGSKA (reference sequence). The V end lost 0 bases, the J end lost 10 bases, and 9 bases lay between the germline ends. This CDR3 is built from 11 residues.

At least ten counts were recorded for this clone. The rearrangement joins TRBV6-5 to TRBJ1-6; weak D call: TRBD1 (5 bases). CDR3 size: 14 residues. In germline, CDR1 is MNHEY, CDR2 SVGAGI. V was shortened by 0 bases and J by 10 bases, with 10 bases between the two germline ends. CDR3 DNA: TGTGCCAGCAGTTACTCCGGGCGGGACTCACCCCTCCACTTT. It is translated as CASSYSGRDSPLHF.

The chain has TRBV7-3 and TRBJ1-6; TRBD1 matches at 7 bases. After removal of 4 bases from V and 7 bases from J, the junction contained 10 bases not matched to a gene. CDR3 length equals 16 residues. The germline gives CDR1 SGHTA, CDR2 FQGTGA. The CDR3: CASSSRTGARNSPLHF. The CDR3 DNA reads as TGTGCCAGCAGCTCCCGTACAGGGGCCCGAAATTCACCCCTCCACTTT.

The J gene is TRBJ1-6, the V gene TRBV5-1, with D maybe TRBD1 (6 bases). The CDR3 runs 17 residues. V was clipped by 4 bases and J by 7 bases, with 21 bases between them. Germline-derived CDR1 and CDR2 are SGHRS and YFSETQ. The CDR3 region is CASSQDGAGQWNSPLHF. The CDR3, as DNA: TGCGCCAGCAGCCAGGATGGAGCAGGACAGTGGAATTCACCCCTCCACTTT.

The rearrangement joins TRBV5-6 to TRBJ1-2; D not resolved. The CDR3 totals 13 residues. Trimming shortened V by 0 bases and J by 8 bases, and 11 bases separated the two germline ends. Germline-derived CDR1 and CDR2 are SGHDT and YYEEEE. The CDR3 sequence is CASSLGSGAGYTF. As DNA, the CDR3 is TGTGCCAGCAGCTTGGGGTCAGGCGCGGGCTACACCTTC.

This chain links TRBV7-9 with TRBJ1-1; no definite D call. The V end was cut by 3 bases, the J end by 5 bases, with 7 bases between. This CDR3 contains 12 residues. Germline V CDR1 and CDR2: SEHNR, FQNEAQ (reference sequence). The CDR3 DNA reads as TGTGCCAGCAGCTTTTCGGGGACTGAAGCTTTCTTT. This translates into CASSFSGTEAFF.

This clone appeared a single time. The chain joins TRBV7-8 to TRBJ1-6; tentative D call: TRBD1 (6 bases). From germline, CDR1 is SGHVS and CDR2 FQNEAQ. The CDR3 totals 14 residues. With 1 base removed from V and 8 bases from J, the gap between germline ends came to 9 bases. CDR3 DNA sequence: TGTGCCAGCAGCTTAGGGACAGTTGATTCACCCCTCCACTTT. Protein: CASSLGTVDSPLHF.

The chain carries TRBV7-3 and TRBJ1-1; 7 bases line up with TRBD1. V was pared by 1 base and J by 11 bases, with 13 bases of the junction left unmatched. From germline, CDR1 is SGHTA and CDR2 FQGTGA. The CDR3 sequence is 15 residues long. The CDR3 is CASSLIGGTVGAAFF. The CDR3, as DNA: TGTGCCAGCAGCTTAATAGGGGGCACGGTAGGCGCGGCTTTCTTT.

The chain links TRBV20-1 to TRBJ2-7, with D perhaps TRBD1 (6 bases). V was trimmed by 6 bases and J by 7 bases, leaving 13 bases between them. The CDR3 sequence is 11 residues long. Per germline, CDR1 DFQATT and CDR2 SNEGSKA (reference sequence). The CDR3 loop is CSALGQLEQYF. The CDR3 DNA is TGCAGTGCATTAGGACAGTTAGAGCAGTACTTC.

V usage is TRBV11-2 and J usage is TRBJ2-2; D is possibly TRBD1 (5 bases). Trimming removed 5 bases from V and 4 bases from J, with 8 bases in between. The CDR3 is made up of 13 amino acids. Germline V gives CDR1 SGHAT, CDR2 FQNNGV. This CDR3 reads CASSPRVTGELFF. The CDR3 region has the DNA TGTGCCAGCAGCCCCAGGGTCACCGGGGAGCTGTTTTTT.

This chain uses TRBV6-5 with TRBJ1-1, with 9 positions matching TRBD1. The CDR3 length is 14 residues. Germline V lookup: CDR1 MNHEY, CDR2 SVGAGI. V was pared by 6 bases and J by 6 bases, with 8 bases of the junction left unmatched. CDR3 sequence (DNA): TGTGCCAGCAGGCCGGGGACAGGGTGGGCTGAAGCTTTCTTT. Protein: CASRPGTGWAEAFF.

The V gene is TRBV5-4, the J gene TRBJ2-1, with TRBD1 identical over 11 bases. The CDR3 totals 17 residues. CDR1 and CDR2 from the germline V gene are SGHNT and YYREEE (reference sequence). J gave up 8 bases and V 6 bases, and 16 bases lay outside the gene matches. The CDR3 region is CASTGAAGTGGMYEQFF. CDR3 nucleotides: TGTGCCAGCACCGGAGCCGCCGGGACAGGGGGTATGTATGAGCAGTTCTTC.

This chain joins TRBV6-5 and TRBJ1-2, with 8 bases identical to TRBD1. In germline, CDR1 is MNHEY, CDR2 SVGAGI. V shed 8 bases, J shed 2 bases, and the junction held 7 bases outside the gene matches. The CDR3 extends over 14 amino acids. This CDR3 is CASQTYRGNYGYTF. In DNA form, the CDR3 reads TGTGCCAGCCAAACTTACAGGGGGAACTATGGCTACACCTTC.

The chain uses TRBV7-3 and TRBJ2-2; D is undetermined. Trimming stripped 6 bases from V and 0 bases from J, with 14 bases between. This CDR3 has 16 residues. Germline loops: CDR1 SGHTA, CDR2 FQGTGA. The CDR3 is CASRLNSGSNTGELFF. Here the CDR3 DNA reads TGTGCCAGCAGGCTCAACAGTGGGTCGAACACCGGGGAGCTGTTTTTT.

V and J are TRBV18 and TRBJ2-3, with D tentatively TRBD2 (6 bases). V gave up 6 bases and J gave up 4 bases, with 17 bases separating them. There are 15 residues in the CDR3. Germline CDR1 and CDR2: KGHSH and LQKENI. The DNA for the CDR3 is TGTGCCAGCTCCTTTACCCGGGGGAATGCAGATACGCAGTATTTT. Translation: CASSFTRGNADTQYF.

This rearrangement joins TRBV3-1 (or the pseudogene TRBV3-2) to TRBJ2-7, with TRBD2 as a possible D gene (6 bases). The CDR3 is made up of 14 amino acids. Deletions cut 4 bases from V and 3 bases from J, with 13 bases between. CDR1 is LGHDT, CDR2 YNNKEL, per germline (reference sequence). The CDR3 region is CASSPSGTHYEQYF. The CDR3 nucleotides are TGTGCCAGCAGCCCCTCCGGGACTCACTACGAGCAGTACTTC.

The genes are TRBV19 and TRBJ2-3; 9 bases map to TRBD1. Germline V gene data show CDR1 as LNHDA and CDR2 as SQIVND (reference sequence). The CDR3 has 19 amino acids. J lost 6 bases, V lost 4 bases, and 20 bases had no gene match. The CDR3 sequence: CASSTRSAGTGFFVDTQYF. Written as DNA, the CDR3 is TGTGCCAGTAGTACGCGCTCGGCCGGGACAGGGTTTTTCGTTGATACGCAGTATTTT. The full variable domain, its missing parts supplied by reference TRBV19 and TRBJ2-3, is DGGITQSPKYLFRKEGQNVTLSCEQNLNHDAMYWYRQDPGQGLRLIYYSQIVNDFQKGDIAEGYSVSREKKESFPLTVTSAQKNPTAFYLCASSTRSAGTGFFVDTQYFGPGTRLTVL.

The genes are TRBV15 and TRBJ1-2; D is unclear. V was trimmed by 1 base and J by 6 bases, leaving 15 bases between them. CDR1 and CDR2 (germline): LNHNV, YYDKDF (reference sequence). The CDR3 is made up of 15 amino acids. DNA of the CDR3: TGTGCCACCAGCAGAGGTGCTGTGGAGACCCATGGCTACACCTTC. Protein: CATSRGAVETHGYTF.

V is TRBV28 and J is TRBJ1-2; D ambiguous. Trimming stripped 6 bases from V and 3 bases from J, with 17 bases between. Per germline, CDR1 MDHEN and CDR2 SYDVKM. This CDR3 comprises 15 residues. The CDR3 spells CASSPPQAGDYGYTF. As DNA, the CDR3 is TGTGCCAGCAGCCCCCCGCAGGCCGGGGACTATGGCTACACCTTC.

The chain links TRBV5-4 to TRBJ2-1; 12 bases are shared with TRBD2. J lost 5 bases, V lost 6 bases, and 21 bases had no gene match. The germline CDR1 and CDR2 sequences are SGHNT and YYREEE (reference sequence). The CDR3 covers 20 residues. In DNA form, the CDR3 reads TGTGCCAGCACTATAAGGGAGGGTTCTAGCGGGGGGGCCTGGAACAATGAGCAGTTCTTC. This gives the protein CASTIREGSSGGAWNNEQFF.